This T cell receptor (beta chain) was documented in a study of T cell responses to AZD1222 COVID-19 vaccine. Findings and limits, study-wide: The span of vaccine-associated CD4 TCRs extended across spike, with dominance at 160-218 and 743-854. Only five or six individuals given AZD1222 were seropositive at baseline.

Points on this clone: The antigen remains undetermined.

The CDR3 extends over 14 amino acids. Germline CDR1 LNHDA, CDR2 SQIVND (reference sequence). V was shortened by 4 bases and J by 1 base, with 5 bases between the two germline ends. Some clones are missing from TCRdb's copy, which holds only in-frame ones; the method was immunoSEQ multiplex PCR. The sample consists of 100,000 or so clones, around nine tenths of them appearing once. The material sequenced was peripheral blood, taken on day 0 of AZD1222 vaccination. The V and J genes are TRBV19 and TRBJ2-6; D not certain. The TCR originated in an adult in good health. Here the CDR3 reads CASSTQSGANVLTF. In DNA, the CDR3 is TGTGCCAGTAGTACTCAGTCTGGGGCCAACGTCCTGACTTTC.